This is a list of T cell receptor beta chains from one sample in a study of cytomegalovirus exposure and HLA in healthy donors. Only in-frame clones appear in the TCRdb table, and some are missing; sequencing was by immunoSEQ multiplex PCR. The data hold under 200,000 clones, with 78% observed a single time. The sequencing input was PBMCs. These receptors came from a woman aged 50 to 60 in good health and CMV-seropositive. CDR3s include the opening cysteine and the closing phenylalanine or tryptophan. A D gene is named only where the DNA matches it firmly. The size entry is marked missing in some rows and otherwise reads once, few, many or a size class.

CDR3 length	D gene	V gene	clone size	J gene	CDR3 protein	CDR3 DNA
15	TRBD1	TRBV10-1	-	TRBJ1-5	CASSDGTGGNQPQHF	TGCGCCAGCAGCGATGGGACAGGGGGGAATCAGCCCCAGCATTTT
16	TRBD1	TRBV27	-	TRBJ2-7	CASSFFKGQGGYEQYF	TGTGCCAGCAGTTTCTTTAAGGGACAGGGAGGCTACGAGCAGTACTTC
14	-	TRBV29-1	-	TRBJ2-5	CSAPGHPSPETQYF	TGCAGCGCCCCGGGACACCCTAGTCCGGAGACCCAGTACTTC
13	-	TRBV2	-	TRBJ2-5	CASSETGAETQYF	TGTGCCAGCAGTGAAACTGGGGCAGAGACCCAGTACTTC
15	-	TRBV28	-	TRBJ2-3	CASDSGDNRGDTQYF	TGTGCCAGCGATTCTGGGGACAACCGGGGAGATACGCAGTATTTT
15	TRBD1	TRBV5-1	few	TRBJ2-3	CASSLRDSRTDTQYF	TGCGCCAGCAGCTTGCGGGACAGCCGCACAGATACGCAGTATTTT
15	-	TRBV6-1	-	TRBJ1-4	CASSEGVTTNEKLFF	TGTGCCAGCAGTGAAGGCGTTACAACTAATGAAAAACTGTTTTTT
13	-	TRBV7-8	-	TRBJ1-1	CASSWGGWTEAFF	TGTGCCAGCAGCTGGGGGGGTTGGACGGAAGCTTTCTTT
15	TRBD2	TRBV7-9	-	TRBJ2-1	CASSSTSGNYNEQFF	TGTGCCAGCAGCTCGACTAGCGGGAACTACAATGAGCAGTTCTTC
15	-	TRBV28	-	TRBJ2-3	CASSYRFPETDTQYF	TGTGCCAGCAGTTATCGGTTCCCCGAAACAGATACGCAGTATTTT
14	-	TRBV30	-	TRBJ2-5	CAWSLRDLGETQYF	TGTGCCTGGAGCCTAAGGGACTTGGGGGAGACCCAGTACTTC
18	TRBD2	TRBV10-3	-	TRBJ2-6	CAISEFPGLAAGANGLTF	TGTGCCATCAGTGAGTTCCCGGGACTAGCTGCTGGGGCCAACGGCCTGACTTTC
14	-	TRBV21-1	-	TRBJ2-7	CASSKGRQGYEQYF	TGTGCCAGCAGCAAAGGGAGACAGGGGTACGAGCAGTACTTC
15	TRBD2	TRBV7-8	-	TRBJ2-1	CASSLGRGAYNEQFF	TGTGCCAGCAGCTTGGGGCGGGGGGCTTACAATGAGCAGTTCTTC
16	-	TRBV19	once	TRBJ1-1	CASSTPHGGMNTEAFF	TGTGCCAGTAGTACACCCCATGGCGGTATGAACACTGAAGCTTTCTTT
14	-	TRBV19	few	TRBJ1-1	CASRDPGQGTEAFF	TGTGCCAGTAGGGATCCGGGCCAGGGGACTGAAGCTTTCTTT
13	TRBD1	TRBV11-2	-	TRBJ1-2	CAAGAGGYYGYTF	TGTGCCGCCGGGGCAGGGGGCTACTATGGCTACACCTTC
11	TRBD1	TRBV20-1	few	TRBJ1-1	CSALTGLEAFF	TGCAGTGCTTTGACAGGGCTTGAAGCTTTCTTT
16	TRBD1	TRBV27	-	TRBJ2-2	CASRIGDRGIAGELFF	TGTGCCAGCAGGATAGGGGACAGGGGGATCGCCGGGGAGCTGTTTTTT
11	-	TRBV19	-	TRBJ1-4	CASSSTERLFF	TGTGCCAGTAGTAGTACAGAACGACTGTTTTTT
14	-	TRBV6-5	-	TRBJ1-1	CASSYSGGGTEAFF	TGTGCCAGCAGTTACTCGGGGGGAGGGACTGAAGCTTTCTTT
14	TRBD1	TRBV18	-	TRBJ2-3	CASSSRQGIDTQYF	TGTGCCAGCTCATCAAGACAGGGGATAGATACGCAGTATTTT